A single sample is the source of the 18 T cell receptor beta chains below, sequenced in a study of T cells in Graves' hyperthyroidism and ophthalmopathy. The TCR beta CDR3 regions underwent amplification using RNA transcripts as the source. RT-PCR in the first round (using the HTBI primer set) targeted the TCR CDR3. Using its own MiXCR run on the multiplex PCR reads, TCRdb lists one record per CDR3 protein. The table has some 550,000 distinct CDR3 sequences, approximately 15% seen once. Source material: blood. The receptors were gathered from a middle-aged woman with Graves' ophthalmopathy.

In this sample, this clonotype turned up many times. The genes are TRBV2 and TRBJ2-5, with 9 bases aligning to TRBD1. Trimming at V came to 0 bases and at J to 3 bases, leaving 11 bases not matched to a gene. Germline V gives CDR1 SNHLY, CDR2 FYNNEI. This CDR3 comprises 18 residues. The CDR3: CASSEAWVGDRVKETQYF. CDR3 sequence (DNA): TGTGCCAGCAGTGAAGCTTGGGTTGGGGACAGGGTGAAAGAGACCCAGTACTTC.

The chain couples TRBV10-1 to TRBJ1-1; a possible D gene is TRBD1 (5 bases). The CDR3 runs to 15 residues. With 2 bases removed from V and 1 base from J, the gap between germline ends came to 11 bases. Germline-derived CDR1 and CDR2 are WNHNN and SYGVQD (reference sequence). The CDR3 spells CASSENTGQNTEAFF. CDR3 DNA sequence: TGCGCCAGCAGTGAGAACACAGGCCAGAACACTGAAGCTTTCTTT.

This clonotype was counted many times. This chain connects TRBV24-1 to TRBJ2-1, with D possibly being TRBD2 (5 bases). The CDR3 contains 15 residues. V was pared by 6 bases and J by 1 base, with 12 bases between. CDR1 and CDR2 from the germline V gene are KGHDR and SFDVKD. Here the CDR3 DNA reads TGTGCCACCAGTTCCCCCAGCGGATCCTACAATGAGCAGTTCTTC. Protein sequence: CATSSPSGSYNEQFF.

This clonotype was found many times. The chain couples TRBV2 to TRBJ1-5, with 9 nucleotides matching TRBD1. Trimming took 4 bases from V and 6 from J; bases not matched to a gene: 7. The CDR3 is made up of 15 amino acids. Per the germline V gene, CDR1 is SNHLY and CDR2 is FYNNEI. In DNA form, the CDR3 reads TGTGCCAGCAGTGTAGGGCTGACAGGGGGTCAGCCCCAGCATTTT. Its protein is CASSVGLTGGQPQHF.

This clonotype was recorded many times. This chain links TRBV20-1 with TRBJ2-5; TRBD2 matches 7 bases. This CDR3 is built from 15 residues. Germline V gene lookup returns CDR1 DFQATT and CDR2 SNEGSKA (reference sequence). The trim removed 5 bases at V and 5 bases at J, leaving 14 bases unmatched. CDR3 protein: CSAPSLAESVETQYF. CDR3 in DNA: TGCAGTGCTCCCTCCCTAGCGGAGAGCGTGGAGACCCAGTACTTC.

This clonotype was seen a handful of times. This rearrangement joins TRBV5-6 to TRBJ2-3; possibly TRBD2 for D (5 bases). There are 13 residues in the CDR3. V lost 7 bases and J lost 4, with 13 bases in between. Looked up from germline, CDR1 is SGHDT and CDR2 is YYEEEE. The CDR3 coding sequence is TGTGCCAGCGGCCTAGCTGGATCAGATACGCAGTATTTT. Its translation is CASGLAGSDTQYF.

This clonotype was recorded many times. In DNA, the CDR3 is TGTGCCAGCAGTGCTTACAGGGGGGGGAATGAGCAGTTCTTC. The encoded protein is CASSAYRGGNEQFF. V and J are TRBV28 and TRBJ2-1; TRBD1 is a possible D gene (8 bases). CDR3 length: 14 residues. Germline CDR1 is MDHEN and CDR2 is SYDVKM. The V end lost 5 bases, the J end lost 7 bases, and 15 bases lay between the germline ends. The complete variable domain, with remaining parts taken from reference TRBV28 and TRBJ2-1, reads DVKVTQSSRYLVKRTGEKVFLECVQDMDHENMFWYRQDPGLGLRLIYFSYDVKMKEKGDIPEGYSVSREKKERFSLILESASTNQTSMYLCASSAYRGGNEQFFGPGTRLTVL.

The CDR3 nucleotides read TGTGCCAGCAGTGAGTCGCAGGGGGTCTACAATGAGCAGTTCTTC. Amino acid sequence: CASSESQGVYNEQFF. The chain combines TRBV6-1 with TRBJ2-1, with 7 nucleotides matching TRBD1. Germline loops: CDR1 MNHNS, CDR2 SASEGT. The trim removed 3 bases at V and 3 bases at J, leaving 5 bases unmatched. The CDR3 sequence is 15 residues long.

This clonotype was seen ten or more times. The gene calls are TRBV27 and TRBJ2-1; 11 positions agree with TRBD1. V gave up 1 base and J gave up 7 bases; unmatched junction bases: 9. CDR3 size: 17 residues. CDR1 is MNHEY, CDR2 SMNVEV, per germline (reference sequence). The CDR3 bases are TGTGCCAGCAGTTTATTCGGACAGGGGGCGAAGAAGAATGAGCAGTTCTTC. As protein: CASSLFGQGAKKNEQFF.

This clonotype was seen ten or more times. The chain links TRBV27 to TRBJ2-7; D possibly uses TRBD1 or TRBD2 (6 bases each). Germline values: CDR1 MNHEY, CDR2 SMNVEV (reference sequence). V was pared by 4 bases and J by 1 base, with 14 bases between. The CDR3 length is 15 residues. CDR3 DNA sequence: TGTGCCAGCAGTTGGCCAGGGGAGGATTCCTACGAGCAGTACTTC. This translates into CASSWPGEDSYEQYF.

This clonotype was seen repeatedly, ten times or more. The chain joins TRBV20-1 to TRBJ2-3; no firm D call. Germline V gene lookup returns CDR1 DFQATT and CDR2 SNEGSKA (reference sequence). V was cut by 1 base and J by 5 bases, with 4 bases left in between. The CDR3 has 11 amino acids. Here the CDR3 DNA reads TGCAGTGCTAGAGTAATAGATACGCAGTATTTT. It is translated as CSARVIDTQYF.

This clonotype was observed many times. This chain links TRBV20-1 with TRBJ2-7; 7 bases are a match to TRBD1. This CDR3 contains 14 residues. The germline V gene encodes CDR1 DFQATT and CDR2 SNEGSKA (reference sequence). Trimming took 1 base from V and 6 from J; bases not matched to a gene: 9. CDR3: CSARGRQGNFEQYF. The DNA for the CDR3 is TGCAGTGCTAGAGGGCGACAGGGTAACTTCGAGCAGTACTTC.

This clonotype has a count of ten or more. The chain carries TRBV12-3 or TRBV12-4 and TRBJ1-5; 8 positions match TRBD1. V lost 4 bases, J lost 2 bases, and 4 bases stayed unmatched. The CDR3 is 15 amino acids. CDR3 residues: CASSSDRDGNQPQHF. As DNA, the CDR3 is TGTGCCAGCAGTTCGGACAGGGATGGCAATCAGCCCCAGCATTTT.

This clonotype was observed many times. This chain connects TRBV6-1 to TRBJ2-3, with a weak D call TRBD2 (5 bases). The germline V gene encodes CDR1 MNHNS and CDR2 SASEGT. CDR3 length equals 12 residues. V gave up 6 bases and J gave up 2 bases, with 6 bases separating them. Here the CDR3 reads CASRGDTDTQYF. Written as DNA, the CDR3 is TGTGCCAGCAGGGGAGACACAGATACGCAGTATTTT.

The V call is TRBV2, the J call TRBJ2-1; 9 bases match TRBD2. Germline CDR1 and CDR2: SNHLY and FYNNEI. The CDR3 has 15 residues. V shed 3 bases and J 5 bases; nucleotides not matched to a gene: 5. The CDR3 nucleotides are TGTGCCAGCAGTGATCGGCGGGGGGGCAACAATGAGCAGTTCTTC. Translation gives CASSDRRGGNNEQFF.

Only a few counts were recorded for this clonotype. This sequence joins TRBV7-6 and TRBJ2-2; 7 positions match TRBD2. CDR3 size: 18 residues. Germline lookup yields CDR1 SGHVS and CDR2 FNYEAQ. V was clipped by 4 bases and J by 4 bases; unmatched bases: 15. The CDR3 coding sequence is TGTGCCAGCAGCTCCCGGGGGGTCCCCGGAGGCGGCACCGGGGAGCTGTTTTTT. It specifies CASSSRGVPGGGTGELFF.

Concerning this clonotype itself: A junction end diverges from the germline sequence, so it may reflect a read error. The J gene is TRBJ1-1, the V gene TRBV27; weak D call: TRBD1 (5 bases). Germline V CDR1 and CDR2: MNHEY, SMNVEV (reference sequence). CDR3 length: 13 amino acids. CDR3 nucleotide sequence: TGTGCCAGCAGTTTCTGGGGGAACACCGAAGCTTCCTTT. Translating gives CASSFWGNTEASF.

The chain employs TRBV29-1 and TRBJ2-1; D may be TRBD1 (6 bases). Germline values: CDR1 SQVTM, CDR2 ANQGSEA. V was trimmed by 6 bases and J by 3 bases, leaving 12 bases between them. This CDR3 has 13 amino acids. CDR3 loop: CSVGQPIYNEQFF. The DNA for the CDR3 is TGCAGCGTAGGACAGCCTATCTACAATGAGCAGTTCTTC.